What follows are 30 T cell receptor beta chains derived from one specimen sequenced in a study of memory B cells and T cells in multiple sclerosis. Here immunoSEQ multiplex PCR was the method, and the copy in TCRdb shows in-frame clones only, minus some. Counted here are approximately 14,000 clones, approximately 70% occurring once; the ten biggest clones make up about 2.5%. Sequenced input: memory (CD45RO+) CD4+ T cells from blood. These receptor sequences come from a human donor with multiple sclerosis.

About this clone itself: The germline gene is not matched at one end of the junction; a read error may be the cause. The sample contains more than one DNA sequence encoding this CDR3. The chain joins TRBV2 to TRBJ1-6, with TRBD1 identical over 7 bases. The CDR3 contains 16 residues. CDR1 and CDR2 (germline): SNHLY, FYNNEI. The CDR3 sequence: CASSKGGLSYNSPLHF. DNA for the CDR3: TGTGCCAGCAGTAAAGGGGGCCTCTCCTATAATTCCCCCCTCCACTTT.

The chain recombines TRBV28 with TRBJ1-2, with D perhaps matching TRBD1 (6 bases). From germline, CDR1 is MDHEN and CDR2 SYDVKM. This CDR3 comprises 13 residues. Trimming removed 6 bases from V and 4 bases from J, with 12 bases in between. The CDR3 DNA is TGTGCCAGCAGCCATGGGGGGGCCTATGGCTACACCTTC. Encoded protein: CASSHGGAYGYTF.

Only a few counts were recorded for this clone. The chain carries TRBV2 and TRBJ1-2; the D gene is possibly TRBD1 (6 bases). V was shortened by 6 bases and J by 7 bases, with 21 bases between the two germline ends. Germline V gene lookup returns CDR1 SNHLY and CDR2 FYNNEI. The CDR3 runs 15 residues. The CDR3 DNA is TGTGCCAGCAGCGTCCATGGTACAGGGTATGGTGGCTACACCTTC. It codes for CASSVHGTGYGGYTF.

The chain uses TRBV5-1 and TRBJ1-4, with TRBD1 matching 7 bases. The length of the CDR3 is 15 residues. Germline-derived CDR1 and CDR2 are SGHRS and YFSETQ. V shed 4 bases and J 7 bases; nucleotides not matched to a gene: 10. The CDR3 nucleotides are TGCGCCAGCAGCCCGGGGGGGAACAGGGGTGAAAAACTGTTTTTT. Translating it yields CASSPGGNRGEKLFF.

The chain employs TRBV9 and TRBJ2-5, with TRBD1 matching 9 bases. The CDR3 covers 15 residues. With V trimmed by 3 bases and J by 4 bases, 7 bases remained unmatched. Germline V gene sequence: CDR1 SGDLS, CDR2 YYNGEE. CDR3 residues: CASSARDRAGETQYF. CDR3 sequence (DNA): TGTGCCAGCAGCGCTCGGGACAGGGCAGGAGAGACCCAGTACTTC.

The chain couples TRBV7-6 to TRBJ2-2, with 10 bases fitting TRBD2. The germline gives CDR1 SGHVS, CDR2 FNYEAQ. This CDR3 spans 14 amino acids. V gave up 3 bases and J gave up 6 bases; unmatched junction bases: 1. The CDR3 loop reads CASSFLAGAGELFF. The CDR3 DNA is TGTGCCAGCAGCTTCCTAGCGGGGGCCGGGGAGCTGTTTTTT.

This clone rates as medium-sized. This rearrangement joins TRBV10-2 to TRBJ1-1; tentative D call: TRBD1 (6 bases). Germline V gene lookup returns CDR1 WSHSY and CDR2 SAAADI. This CDR3 comprises 13 residues. With 2 bases removed from V and 4 bases from J, the gap between germline ends came to 8 bases. As DNA, the CDR3 is TGCGCCAGCAGTGAGAGGGGGATCACTGAAGCTTTCTTT. Translation: CASSERGITEAFF.

The chain couples TRBV5-1 to TRBJ2-1; D unresolved. Germline assignment: CDR1 SGHRS and CDR2 YFSETQ. The CDR3 extends over 14 amino acids. V dropped 5 bases and J dropped 0 bases, with 9 bases sitting between them. The CDR3, as DNA: TGCGCCAGCAGTGATGGTAGCTCCTACAATGAGCAGTTCTTC. Its translation is CASSDGSSYNEQFF. Together with reference TRBV5-1 and TRBJ2-1, the CDR3 gives the full variable domain: KAGVTQTPRYLIKTRGQQVTLSCSPISGHRSVSWYQQTPGQGLQFLFEYFSETQRNKGNFPGRFSGRQFSNSRSEMNVSTLELGDSALYLCASSDGSSYNEQFFGPGTRLTVL.

The chain carries TRBV19 and TRBJ1-2, with 9 bases aligning to TRBD1. The CDR3 runs 12 residues. CDR1 is LNHDA, CDR2 SQIVND, per germline (reference sequence). V lost 6 bases and J lost 9; bases outside the gene matches: 5. The CDR3 is CASRTDRGSYTF. In DNA form, the CDR3 reads TGTGCCAGTAGAACGGACAGGGGAAGCTACACCTTC.

The chain links TRBV6-6 to TRBJ1-4; 10 bases map to TRBD1. V trimming: 6 bases; J trimming: 2 bases; junction bases outside the gene matches: 6. The CDR3 runs to 16 residues. Germline loops: CDR1 MNHNY, CDR2 SVGAGI (reference sequence). CDR3: CASRKTGGVTNEKLFF. The CDR3 bases are TGTGCCAGCAGGAAGACAGGGGGCGTTACTAATGAAAAACTGTTTTTT.

This clone was detected a few times. V gene TRBV6-5 combines with J gene TRBJ1-1; possibly TRBD1 for D (6 bases). The CDR3 is 14 residues long. From germline, CDR1 is MNHEY and CDR2 SVGAGI. Trimming cost V 5 bases and J 4 bases, with 14 bases left between them. CDR3 residues: CASSTINRVTEAFF. The CDR3 nucleotides read TGTGCCAGCAGTACAATAAACAGGGTCACTGAAGCTTTCTTT.

The chain employs TRBV7-2 and TRBJ2-7; 10 bases match TRBD2. There are 15 residues in the CDR3. The trim removed 2 bases at V and 4 bases at J, leaving 5 bases unmatched. Germline CDR1 is SGHTA and CDR2 is FQGNSA. CDR3 protein: CASSLSASGSYEQYF. The CDR3 nucleotides are TGTGCCAGCAGCTTAAGTGCTAGCGGGAGTTACGAGCAGTACTTC.

This clone was seen only a few times. The chain recombines TRBV5-1 with TRBJ2-3; D is unresolved. CDR1 SGHRS and CDR2 YFSETQ come from the germline V gene. Trimming cost V 0 bases and J 4 bases, with 6 bases left between them. The CDR3 runs 13 residues. CDR3 region: CASSLAVADTQYF. The CDR3 bases are TGCGCCAGCAGCTTGGCAGTTGCAGATACGCAGTATTTT.

The chain couples TRBV5-1 to TRBJ2-1, with TRBD1 matching over 9 bases. The J segment lost 6 bases and the V segment lost 4 bases, leaving 5 bases of the junction unmatched. CDR1 and CDR2 (germline): SGHRS, YFSETQ. The length of the CDR3 is 14 residues. CDR3 loop: CASSLGQGINEQFF. CDR3 in DNA: TGCGCCAGCAGCCTCGGACAGGGGATCAATGAGCAGTTCTTC.

The rearrangement joins TRBV5-1 to TRBJ2-2; D perhaps matches TRBD2 (5 bases). Per the germline V gene, CDR1 is SGHRS and CDR2 is YFSETQ. The V gene lost 4 bases and the J gene lost 1 base, with 11 bases spanning the gap. The CDR3 length is 15 residues. The CDR3 region has the DNA TGCGCCAGCAGCGTAATTCGGGAGAACACCGGGGAGCTGTTTTTT. As protein: CASSVIRENTGELFF.

V gene TRBV7-9 combines with J gene TRBJ2-7; TRBD1 agrees at 7 bases. Germline CDR1 and CDR2: SEHNR and FQNEAQ (reference sequence). The CDR3 has 14 amino acids. Trimming removed 2 bases from V and 6 bases from J; junction bases left unmatched: 7. CDR3 amino acids: CASSLSTGSPEQYF. The CDR3 nucleotides are TGTGCCAGCAGCTTATCGACAGGGAGTCCCGAGCAGTACTTC.

The chain uses TRBV29-1 and TRBJ2-7, with TRBD1 matching 7 bases. CDR3 length: 13 residues. The junction had 6 bases not matched to a gene; V was cut back by 7 bases and J by 0 bases. Germline V gene sequence: CDR1 SQVTM, CDR2 ANQGSEA. The CDR3 bases are TGCAGCGCCGAGACAGGGAGCTCCTACGAGCAGTACTTC. Protein product: CSAETGSSYEQYF.

The chain employs TRBV7-9 and TRBJ2-7; 9 bases map to TRBD2. CDR1 SEHNR and CDR2 FQNEAQ come from the germline V gene (reference sequence). CDR3 length equals 16 residues. V dropped 1 base and J dropped 4; count of bases not matched to a gene: 8. The CDR3 sequence is CASSLGVSSGRYEQYF. In DNA form, the CDR3 reads TGTGCCAGCAGCTTAGGTGTTTCGAGCGGGAGGTACGAGCAGTACTTC.

This clone was observed a single time. The rearrangement joins TRBV7-2 to TRBJ2-1; tentatively, D is TRBD2 (5 bases). Germline values: CDR1 SGHTA, CDR2 FQGNSA. V was shortened by 5 bases and J by 8 bases, with 19 bases between the two germline ends. CDR3 length: 15 amino acids. The CDR3 loop reads CASSAWGVESDEQFF. The DNA for the CDR3 is TGTGCCAGCAGCGCCTGGGGAGTAGAAAGCGATGAGCAGTTCTTC.

This clone came up once. The chain couples TRBV5-6 to TRBJ2-7, with TRBD2 matching 7 bases. The CDR3 loop spans 13 amino acids. Germline CDR1 SGHDT, CDR2 YYEEEE. J was trimmed by 3 bases and V by 2 bases; bases with no gene match: 2. As DNA, the CDR3 is TGTGCCAGCAGCTTTACTAGCGTCTACGAGCAGTACTTC. Amino acids: CASSFTSVYEQYF.

The chain is built from TRBV6-6 and TRBJ1-3; TRBD1 might be the D (5 bases). The germline V and J ends were trimmed by 7 bases and 0 bases, with 13 bases remaining between them. The germline V gene encodes CDR1 MNHNY and CDR2 SVGAGI (reference sequence). The CDR3 runs 15 residues. CDR3 in amino acids: CASKRQTNSGNTIYF. The CDR3 DNA follows: TGTGCCAGCAAAAGACAGACCAACTCTGGAAACACCATATATTTT.

In regard to this clone: One end of the junction is discordant with germline, which a read error may explain. The rearrangement links TRBV9 to TRBJ1-2, with 7 bases aligning to TRBD1. The CDR3 consists of 13 residues. The V gene's germline CDR1 is SGDLS and CDR2 YYNGEE. CDR3 bases: TGTGCCAGCAGCGTAGTGACAGGGTCGGGCTTCACCTTC. Residues: CASSVVTGSGFTF.

This clone came up a few times. The chain uses TRBV25-1 and TRBJ1-2; no clear D gene. V was cut by 2 bases and J by 9 bases, with 13 bases left in between. CDR1 is MGHDK, CDR2 SYGVNS, per germline. The CDR3 covers 13 residues. The CDR3 region is CASSETAEDRYTF. The CDR3 nucleotides read TGTGCCAGCAGTGAAACGGCAGAGGATCGCTACACCTTC.

The chain joins TRBV19 to TRBJ2-5; TRBD2 aligns across 15 bases. The CDR3 extends over 17 amino acids. With V trimmed by 5 bases and J by 4 bases, 8 bases remained unmatched. Germline V gene data show CDR1 as LNHDA and CDR2 as SQIVND (reference sequence). CDR3 nucleotide sequence: TGTGCCAGTAGTTTCTGGACTAGCGGGGGGGCGGTAGAGACCCAGTACTTC. Translated, it gives CASSFWTSGGAVETQYF.

The chain combines TRBV29-1 with TRBJ2-2, with 7 bases lining up with TRBD1. The CDR3 extends over 14 amino acids. CDR1 is SQVTM, CDR2 ANQGSEA, per germline. J lost 3 bases, V lost 5 bases, and 6 bases had no gene match. The CDR3 DNA is TGCAGCGTTTCGCAGGGGGTATACACCGGGGAGCTGTTTTTT. Residues: CSVSQGVYTGELFF.

The chain has TRBV5-1 and TRBJ2-1, with D possibly TRBD2 on 6 matching bases. The V gene lost 7 bases and the J gene lost 6 bases, with 11 bases spanning the gap. The CDR3 sequence is 12 residues long. CDR1 is SGHRS, CDR2 YFSETQ, per germline. The CDR3 coding sequence is TGCGCCAGCGGAGGGACTCTCAATGAGCAGTTCTTC. Translation gives CASGGTLNEQFF.

The rearrangement uses TRBV7-3 and TRBJ1-5; D possibly corresponds to TRBD1 (6 bases). This CDR3 spans 16 amino acids. Trimming took 5 bases from V and 7 from J, leaving 21 bases between them. The germline V gene has CDR1 SGHTA and CDR2 FQGTGA. The CDR3 region is CASSPRAPGAGQPQHF. DNA of the CDR3: TGTGCCAGCAGCCCACGAGCCCCAGGGGCAGGACAGCCCCAGCATTTT. The full variable domain, in which reference TRBV7-3 and TRBJ1-5 provide the parts outside the CDR3, is GAGVSQTPSNKVTEKGKYVELRCDPISGHTALYWYRQSLGQGPEFLIYFQGTGAADDSGLPNDRFFAVRPEGSVSTLKIQRTERGDSAVYLCASSPRAPGAGQPQHFGDGTRLSIL.

The chain is built from TRBV10-1 and TRBJ2-5; D is unclear. The CDR3 covers 13 residues. Trimming took 5 bases from V and 2 from J, leaving 9 bases between them. Germline V gene sequence: CDR1 WNHNN, CDR2 SYGVQD (reference sequence). CDR3 amino acids: CASSRGPQETQYF. The CDR3 DNA follows: TGCGCCAGCAGTCGAGGTCCTCAAGAGACCCAGTACTTC.

CDR3: CASSVRDSGGNTIYF. DNA of the CDR3: TGTGCCAGCAGCGTAAGGGACAGCGGTGGAAACACCATATATTTT. The chain employs TRBV9 and TRBJ1-3, with TRBD1 matching over 7 bases. The V segment lost 1 base and the J segment 3 bases; nucleotides outside the gene matches: 4. The CDR3 has 15 residues. CDR1 is SGDLS and CDR2 is YYNGEE in the germline V gene.

The V call is TRBV6-1, the J call TRBJ1-1; 9 positions agree with TRBD1. The CDR3 is made up of 16 amino acids. CDR1 is MNHNS and CDR2 is SASEGT in the germline V gene. V shed 4 bases and J 5 bases; nucleotides not matched to a gene: 11. Written as DNA, the CDR3 is TGTGCCAGCAGTGCCCTGCCGGGACAGGGAAAGACTGAAGCTTTCTTT. This sequence encodes CASSALPGQGKTEAFF.